The 32 T cell receptor beta chains below were found in one sample sequenced in a study of cytomegalovirus exposure and HLA in healthy donors. The study ran its PCR with 60 Vbeta and 13 Jbeta primers. TCRdb keeps only in-frame clones here, not all; method: immunoSEQ multiplex PCR. The sample lists about 98,000 clones; around 70% were seen once. The sequencing sample was made of PBMCs. These receptors all come from a female donor in good health and CMV-seronegative.

This clone showed up just a few times. The rearrangement joins TRBV27 to TRBJ1-1; perhaps TRBD1 as D (5 bases). V lost 6 bases and J lost 3, with 14 bases in between. This CDR3 has 14 residues. Germline CDR1 MNHEY, CDR2 SMNVEV (reference sequence). The CDR3 sequence is CASRDIWGDTEAFF. In DNA form, the CDR3 reads TGTGCCAGCAGGGACATTTGGGGCGACACTGAAGCTTTCTTT.

The chain has TRBV28 and TRBJ1-1; D not certain. Deletions cut 5 bases from V and 5 bases from J, with 12 bases between. Germline V gene sequence: CDR1 MDHEN, CDR2 SYDVKM. This CDR3 has 13 amino acids. The chain's CDR3 is CASSLNRGTEAFF. The DNA for the CDR3 is TGTGCCAGCAGTCTCAATAGAGGGACTGAAGCTTTCTTT. The full variable domain, its missing parts supplied by reference TRBV28 and TRBJ1-1, is DVKVTQSSRYLVKRTGEKVFLECVQDMDHENMFWYRQDPGLGLRLIYFSYDVKMKEKGDIPEGYSVSREKKERFSLILESASTNQTSMYLCASSLNRGTEAFFGQGTRLTVV.

V gene TRBV19 combines with J gene TRBJ2-7; D is possibly TRBD2 (5 bases). This CDR3 region has 14 residues. V was shortened by 6 bases and J by 0 bases, with 12 bases between the two germline ends. Germline V gene lookup returns CDR1 LNHDA and CDR2 SQIVND (reference sequence). CDR3 nucleotides: TGTGCCAGTAGCGCATCTAGCAGCTCCTACGAGCAGTACTTC. Its protein is CASSASSSSYEQYF.

The J gene is TRBJ2-2, the V gene TRBV6-5; the D gene is possibly TRBD2 (5 bases). Germline CDR1 reads MNHEY; CDR2 reads SVGAGI. The CDR3 is 15 amino acids. V shed 6 bases and J shed 0 bases, with 11 bases lying between them. In DNA, the CDR3 is TGTGCCAGCAGCTTTGACTACACGAACACCGGGGAGCTGTTTTTT. Translating it yields CASSFDYTNTGELFF.

The chain has TRBV28 and TRBJ2-5; D perhaps matches TRBD1 (6 bases). V was pared by 6 bases and J by 6 bases, with 23 bases between. The CDR3 covers 16 residues. Germline loops: CDR1 MDHEN, CDR2 SYDVKM. In DNA form, the CDR3 reads TGTGCCAGCAGCTCCCCAGATGGGGGCGCCCGAAAGACCCAGTACTTC. This codes for CASSSPDGGARKTQYF.

The CDR3 coding sequence is TGCGCCAGCAGCCCGCGGGGACTAGCGGGACAAGAGACCCAGTACTTC. Its translation: CASSPRGLAGQETQYF. J is TRBJ2-5 and V is TRBV5-1; TRBD2 aligns across 13 bases. Germline loops: CDR1 SGHRS, CDR2 YFSETQ. The CDR3 spans 16 residues. The V and J ends lost 4 bases and 2 bases, in that order; junction bases with no gene match: 5.

The chain combines TRBV10-3 with TRBJ2-7; D gene unclear. In germline, CDR1 is ENHRY, CDR2 SYGVKD. V lost 0 bases to trimming and J lost 1 base, with 13 bases between them. This CDR3 spans 16 amino acids. The CDR3 is CAISESSTGGSYEQYF. The CDR3 region has the DNA TGTGCCATCAGTGAGTCGAGTACTGGCGGATCCTACGAGCAGTACTTC.

The V and J genes are TRBV4-3 and TRBJ2-3; 9 bases map to TRBD2. The V and J ends lost 0 bases and 2 bases, in that order; junction bases with no gene match: 9. CDR1 LGHNA and CDR2 YSLEER come from the germline V gene. The CDR3 covers 18 residues. The CDR3 sequence is CASSQDSSSGGYTDTQYF. CDR3 sequence (DNA): TGCGCCAGCAGCCAAGATAGTTCAAGCGGGGGGTACACAGATACGCAGTATTTT.

This chain connects TRBV5-4 to TRBJ2-3, with D possibly TRBD2 on 7 matching bases. CDR1 SGHNT and CDR2 YYREEE come from the germline V gene (reference sequence). The V and J ends lost 3 bases and 2 bases respectively, with 16 bases between them. CDR3 length: 16 amino acids. The CDR3 loop reads CASSWRGGANTDTQYF. The CDR3 region has the DNA TGTGCCAGCAGCTGGCGAGGGGGGGCGAACACAGATACGCAGTATTTT.

This clone showed up just a few times. This chain links TRBV6-4 with TRBJ1-2; 7 bases map to TRBD1. Trimming at V came to 1 base and at J to 5 bases, leaving 7 bases not matched to a gene. Per germline, CDR1 MRHNA and CDR2 SNTAGT. CDR3 length equals 15 residues. Here the CDR3 DNA reads TGTGCCAGCAGTGACTTTCCGGGACAGAATTATGGCTACACCTTC. Its protein is CASSDFPGQNYGYTF.

Only a few counts were recorded for this clone. V usage is TRBV30 and J usage is TRBJ2-7; TRBD2 is a possible D gene (6 bases). The CDR3 runs 13 residues. Deletions cut 0 bases from V and 5 bases from J, with 11 bases between. CDR1 GTSNPN and CDR2 SVGIG come from the germline V gene (reference sequence). DNA of the CDR3: TGTGCCTGGAGTGTACGGAGGGGTAACGAGCAGTACTTC. Translation gives CAWSVRRGNEQYF.

The chain uses TRBV6-4 and TRBJ2-1; 10 bases fit TRBD2. Germline values: CDR1 MRHNA, CDR2 SNTAGT. The length of the CDR3 is 15 residues. V shed 5 bases, J shed 4 bases, and the junction held 5 bases outside the gene matches. In DNA form, the CDR3 reads TGTGCCAGCAGTAAAGCGGGGGGGCCTTACAATGAGCAGTTCTTC. This codes for CASSKAGGPYNEQFF.

This clone occurred a few times. The chain employs TRBV14 and TRBJ1-1; no clear D gene. Trimming stripped 4 bases from V and 5 bases from J, with 14 bases between. This CDR3 contains 14 residues. CDR1 and CDR2 from the germline V gene are SGHDN and FVKESK. CDR3 loop: CASSRKGRATEAFF. For the CDR3, the DNA is TGTGCCAGCAGCCGAAAAGGGAGGGCGACTGAAGCTTTCTTT.

The chain combines TRBV29-1 with TRBJ1-1; 7 bases match TRBD1. Trimming at V came to 5 bases and at J to 3 bases, leaving 9 bases not matched to a gene. CDR3 length equals 14 residues. Germline CDR1 reads SQVTM; CDR2 reads ANQGSEA. The DNA of the CDR3 is TGCAGCGTTCTTATGACAGGGCTAGACACTGAAGCTTTCTTT. Amino acid sequence: CSVLMTGLDTEAFF. The entire variable domain, with the rest obtained from reference TRBV29-1 and TRBJ1-1, is as follows: SAVISQKPSRDICQRGTSLTIQCQVDSQVTMMFWYRQQPGQSLTLIATANQGSEATYESGFVIDKFPISRPNLTFSTLTVSNMSPEDSSIYLCSVLMTGLDTEAFFGQGTRLTVV.

V gene TRBV4-1 combines with J gene TRBJ2-5; 13 bases align to TRBD2. In germline, CDR1 is MGHRA, CDR2 YSYEKL. The J segment lost 5 bases and the V segment lost 1 base, leaving 10 bases of the junction unmatched. The length of the CDR3 is 18 residues. Written as DNA, the CDR3 is TGCGCCAGCAGCCAAGGGGGTACTAGCGGGAGGGTAGGGGAGACCCAGTACTTC. This translates into CASSQGGTSGRVGETQYF.

The chain carries TRBV7-9 and TRBJ2-7, with TRBD2 matching 7 bases. CDR3 size: 13 residues. Trimming took 5 bases from V and 5 from J; bases not matched to a gene: 6. Germline assignment: CDR1 SEHNR and CDR2 FQNEAQ (reference sequence). The CDR3: CASSVPGGNEQYF. CDR3 coding DNA: TGTGCCAGCAGCGTGCCCGGGGGGAACGAGCAGTACTTC.

The chain has TRBV4-1 and TRBJ2-7; 9 bases fit TRBD1. Germline lookup yields CDR1 MGHRA and CDR2 YSYEKL. J gave up 2 bases and V 2 bases, and 7 bases lay outside the gene matches. The CDR3 is 16 amino acids. CDR3 sequence: CASSQKTGTGTYEQYF. Written as DNA, the CDR3 is TGCGCCAGCAGCCAAAAAACGGGGACAGGGACCTACGAGCAGTACTTC.

This clone has more than one count but fewer than ten. The chain employs TRBV6-5 and TRBJ1-2; D ambiguous. Germline CDR1 is MNHEY and CDR2 is SVGAGI. Trimming removed 5 bases at V and 8 bases at J, with 12 bases between. This CDR3 is 12 amino acids long. The CDR3 reads CASSEEGGGYTF. DNA of the CDR3: TGTGCCAGCAGTGAAGAGGGCGGGGGCTACACCTTC.

The rearrangement links TRBV28 to TRBJ1-2; D remains unclear. The CDR3 sequence is 12 residues long. V lost 6 bases, J lost 2 bases, and 7 bases lay in between. Looked up from germline, CDR1 is MDHEN and CDR2 is SYDVKM. The CDR3 protein is CASSWPNYGYTF. In DNA, the CDR3 is TGTGCCAGCAGCTGGCCAAACTATGGCTACACCTTC.

This rearrangement joins TRBV7-9 to TRBJ2-5; D uncertain. The V end was cut by 0 bases, the J end by 0 bases, with 8 bases between. The CDR3 is 15 residues long. Looked up from germline, CDR1 is SEHNR and CDR2 is FQNEAQ (reference sequence). CDR3 loop: CASSLAPEYQETQYF. The DNA of the CDR3 is TGTGCCAGCAGCTTAGCCCCGGAGTACCAAGAGACCCAGTACTTC.

The chain uses TRBV4-2 and TRBJ1-2; a possible D gene is TRBD1 (6 bases). Between the trimmed V and J ends, which lost 4 bases and 3 bases, there was a span of 24 bases. CDR1 is LGHNA and CDR2 is YNFKEQ in the germline V gene. This CDR3 has 18 amino acids. The CDR3 region is CASSPPLPQGQGDYGYTF. The DNA for the CDR3 is TGTGCCAGCAGCCCCCCCCTCCCCCAGGGGCAAGGAGACTATGGCTACACCTTC.

The J gene is TRBJ1-5, the V gene TRBV28; D is unresolved. This CDR3 spans 16 amino acids. Trimming cost V 4 bases and J 1 base, with 14 bases left between them. CDR1 and CDR2 (germline): MDHEN, SYDVKM. The CDR3 spells CASSSHVGTSNQPQHF. CDR3 coding DNA: TGTGCCAGCAGTTCCCATGTGGGCACCAGCAATCAGCCCCAGCATTTT.

The V call is TRBV5-6, the J call TRBJ2-1, with D maybe TRBD1 (6 bases). The germline V gene has CDR1 SGHDT and CDR2 YYEEEE. The CDR3 consists of 15 residues. Trimming removed 4 bases from V and 2 bases from J, with 13 bases in between. The CDR3 sequence: CASSGEQGTYNEQFF. In DNA, the CDR3 is TGTGCCAGCAGCGGAGAGCAGGGGACCTACAATGAGCAGTTCTTC.

The rearrangement uses TRBV18 and TRBJ2-7; the D is unclear. CDR1 is KGHSH and CDR2 is LQKENI in the germline V gene. The V end was cut by 4 bases, the J end by 0 bases, with 7 bases between. CDR3 length equals 13 residues. The CDR3 region is CASSLSPSYEQYF. DNA of the CDR3: TGTGCCAGCTCACTTTCTCCCTCCTACGAGCAGTACTTC.

The rearrangement links TRBV7-9 to TRBJ1-1; D gene ambiguous. The germline V gene encodes CDR1 SEHNR and CDR2 FQNEAQ (reference sequence). V was shortened by 4 bases and J by 2 bases, with 14 bases between the two germline ends. The length of the CDR3 is 15 residues. The CDR3 loop is CASSSRRDANTEAFF. CDR3 sequence (DNA): TGTGCCAGCAGCTCCCGCCGAGATGCCAACACTGAAGCTTTCTTT. The entire variable domain, with the rest obtained from reference TRBV7-9 and TRBJ1-1, is as follows: DTGVSQNPRHKITKRGQNVTFRCDPISEHNRLYWYRQTLGQGPEFLTYFQNEAQLEKSRLLSDRFSAERPKGSFSTLEIQRTEQGDSAMYLCASSSRRDANTEAFFGQGTRLTVV.

V and J are TRBV7-9 and TRBJ1-1; tentative D call: TRBD1 (6 bases). Germline V CDR1 and CDR2: SEHNR, FQNEAQ (reference sequence). V was shortened by 5 bases and J by 4 bases, with 17 bases between the two germline ends. There are 15 residues in the CDR3. This chain's CDR3 is CASSRYHTGSTEAFF. The CDR3 coding sequence is TGTGCCAGCAGCCGCTACCACACAGGGAGCACTGAAGCTTTCTTT.

The chain joins TRBV7-3 to TRBJ2-3; 9 nucleotides agree with TRBD1. The ends lost 5 bases at V and 2 bases at J; junction bases unmatched: 5. CDR3 length: 15 amino acids. Germline values: CDR1 SGHTA, CDR2 FQGTGA. CDR3 sequence reads: CASSLGQGFTDTQYF. The CDR3 DNA reads as TGTGCCAGCAGCCTAGGACAGGGGTTCACAGATACGCAGTATTTT. The full variable domain, completed using reference TRBV7-3 and TRBJ2-3, is GAGVSQTPSNKVTEKGKYVELRCDPISGHTALYWYRQSLGQGPEFLIYFQGTGAADDSGLPNDRFFAVRPEGSVSTLKIQRTERGDSAVYLCASSLGQGFTDTQYFGPGTRLTVL.

There are a few counts of this clone. The genes are TRBV5-1 and TRBJ2-7; TRBD2 might be the D (5 bases). V lost 1 base and J 0 bases, leaving 11 bases between the germline ends. The CDR3 extends over 15 amino acids. Per the germline V gene, CDR1 is SGHRS and CDR2 is YFSETQ. CDR3 protein: CASSLLASSSYEQYF. CDR3 DNA sequence: TGCGCCAGCAGCTTGTTAGCGTCAAGCTCCTACGAGCAGTACTTC.

This clone was recorded many times. This chain uses TRBV7-9 with TRBJ1-4, with 7 bases identical to TRBD1. The V gene's germline CDR1 is SEHNR and CDR2 FQNEAQ (reference sequence). Germline trimming cut 4 bases from V and 6 bases from J; bases unmatched to any gene: 5. This CDR3 has 14 amino acids. For the CDR3, the DNA is TGTGCCAGCAGCTCCCCGGGACAGTATGAAAAACTGTTTTTT. Protein sequence: CASSSPGQYEKLFF. The full variable domain, in which reference TRBV7-9 and TRBJ1-4 provide the parts outside the CDR3, is DTGVSQNPRHKITKRGQNVTFRCDPISEHNRLYWYRQTLGQGPEFLTYFQNEAQLEKSRLLSDRFSAERPKGSFSTLEIQRTEQGDSAMYLCASSSPGQYEKLFFGSGTQLSVL.

The rearrangement joins TRBV4-3 to TRBJ2-5; 9 bases map to TRBD2. This CDR3 is 16 amino acids long. V gave up 3 bases and J gave up 4 bases; unmatched junction bases: 9. Germline V CDR1 and CDR2: LGHNA, YSLEER. In DNA, the CDR3 is TGCGCCAGCAGCCAGTCGGGACTAGCTAGCGGAGAGACCCAGTACTTC. The encoded protein is CASSQSGLASGETQYF.

The chain recombines TRBV27 with TRBJ2-1, with 9 bases aligning to TRBD2. This CDR3 spans 15 amino acids. The germline CDR1 and CDR2 sequences are MNHEY and SMNVEV (reference sequence). The ends lost 2 bases at V and 7 bases at J; junction bases unmatched: 6. CDR3 coding DNA: TGTGCCAGCAGTTTAGCGGGAGGGCCGGAAAATGAGCAGTTCTTC. Its protein product is CASSLAGGPENEQFF.

The chain carries TRBV4-3 and TRBJ2-7; TRBD1 aligns across 9 bases. CDR3 size: 15 residues. Germline lookup yields CDR1 LGHNA and CDR2 YSLEER. V was pared by 4 bases and J by 4 bases, with 8 bases of the junction left unmatched. The DNA for the CDR3 is TGCGCCAGCAGCCGGAACAGGGGGCTGAGTTACGAGCAGTACTTC. Protein product: CASSRNRGLSYEQYF.